This passage covers 32 T cell receptor beta chains from one sample sequenced in a study of shared T cell receptors in the human thymus. Assay used: immunoSEQ multiplex PCR; TCRdb lists only in-frame clones, some missing. The table has hundreds of thousands of clones, over 75% seen once. The data were also submitted as part of a second study, on human thymus T cells.

Source material: thymocytes. The origin of the receptors is a boy in the first two years of life with a congenital heart defect.

J is TRBJ2-1 and V is TRBV28; 9 nucleotides agree with TRBD2. The CDR3 sequence is 14 residues long. Germline V gene sequence: CDR1 MDHEN, CDR2 SYDVKM. Trimming took 6 bases from V and 7 from J; bases not matched to a gene: 7. CDR3 DNA sequence: TGTGCCAGCAGGGCGGCGGGGGGGCCTAATGAGCAGTTCTTC. Its translation: CASRAAGGPNEQFF.

J is TRBJ1-2 and V is TRBV5-1, with 9 nucleotides matching TRBD1. The germline gives CDR1 SGHRS, CDR2 YFSETQ. The CDR3 totals 13 residues. After removal of 4 bases from V and 8 bases from J, the junction contained 6 bases not matched to a gene. The CDR3, as DNA: TGCGCCAGCAGCGGGGACAGGGAAGGCGGCTACACCTTC. Its protein is CASSGDREGGYTF.

The chain couples TRBV6-5 to TRBJ2-7; no definite D call. The CDR3 runs 13 residues. V was pared by 0 bases and J by 3 bases, with 6 bases between. The germline gives CDR1 MNHEY, CDR2 SVGAGI. Written as DNA, the CDR3 is TGTGCCAGCAGTTACTCTCTATTCTACGAGCAGTACTTC. The encoded protein is CASSYSLFYEQYF.

The V call is TRBV28, the J call TRBJ1-1, with D uncertain. V was clipped by 4 bases and J by 2 bases, with 14 bases between them. This CDR3 contains 15 residues. Germline CDR1 and CDR2: MDHEN and SYDVKM. CDR3 loop: CASSYSPFLNTEAFF. The CDR3 DNA follows: TGTGCCAGCAGTTACTCCCCCTTCTTAAACACTGAAGCTTTCTTT. Filled out from reference TRBV28 and TRBJ1-1, the complete variable domain reads DVKVTQSSRYLVKRTGEKVFLECVQDMDHENMFWYRQDPGLGLRLIYFSYDVKMKEKGDIPEGYSVSREKKERFSLILESASTNQTSMYLCASSYSPFLNTEAFFGQGTRLTVV.

The V and J genes are TRBV28 and TRBJ2-3, with a tentative D call TRBD2 (6 bases). Trimming shortened V by 6 bases and J by 2 bases, and 21 bases separated the two germline ends. The CDR3 runs to 17 residues. CDR1 is MDHEN and CDR2 is SYDVKM in the germline V gene. The CDR3 loop is CASSPERRGTYTDTQYF. CDR3 nucleotide sequence: TGTGCCAGCAGCCCTGAGCGTCGTGGGACTTACACAGATACGCAGTATTTT.

The J gene is TRBJ1-2, the V gene TRBV7-9, with D perhaps matching TRBD1 (5 bases). CDR1 is SEHNR, CDR2 FQNEAQ, per germline (reference sequence). CDR3 length: 12 amino acids. V was trimmed by 1 base and J by 5 bases, leaving 5 bases between them. The CDR3 DNA is TGTGCCAGCAGCTTAGAGGGGTATGGCTACACCTTC. It codes for CASSLEGYGYTF.

The chain carries TRBV27 and TRBJ2-1; 15 bases match TRBD2. This CDR3 region has 17 residues. Germline loops: CDR1 MNHEY, CDR2 SMNVEV (reference sequence). V was pared by 5 bases and J by 6 bases, with 8 bases of the junction left unmatched. CDR3 nucleotide sequence: TGTGCCAGCAGTCCTCGGACTAGCGGGAGGGCCCTCAATGAGCAGTTCTTC. Translated, it gives CASSPRTSGRALNEQFF.

The CDR3 DNA reads as TGTGCCAGCATCCTAGTGGGGGCGTATAACACTGAAGCTTTCTTT. Amino acids: CASILVGAYNTEAFF. The chain employs TRBV28 and TRBJ1-1; possibly TRBD1 for D (6 bases). V was trimmed by 7 bases and J by 2 bases, leaving 17 bases between them. The CDR3 has 15 amino acids. In germline, CDR1 is MDHEN, CDR2 SYDVKM. Full variable domain (remainder filled in from reference TRBV28 and TRBJ1-1): DVKVTQSSRYLVKRTGEKVFLECVQDMDHENMFWYRQDPGLGLRLIYFSYDVKMKEKGDIPEGYSVSREKKERFSLILESASTNQTSMYLCASILVGAYNTEAFFGQGTRLTVV.

The gene calls are TRBV20-1 and TRBJ2-1; D possibly corresponds to TRBD1 (5 bases). Trimming removed 4 bases from V and 15 bases from J, with 16 bases in between. The V gene's germline CDR1 is DFQATT and CDR2 SNEGSKA (reference sequence). This CDR3 comprises 11 residues. Here the CDR3 reads CSAILTGTAFF. The CDR3 nucleotides are TGCAGTGCTATACTCACAGGAACTGCGTTCTTC.

The chain couples TRBV7-2 to TRBJ2-5, with 11 bases matching TRBD2. Germline CDR1 is SGHTA and CDR2 is FQGNSA. The CDR3 covers 17 residues. Trimming removed 5 bases from V and 5 bases from J; junction bases left unmatched: 13. Here the CDR3 DNA reads TGTGCCAGCAGCCCTGAATTAGCGGGGGGGTTCCGTGAGACCCAGTACTTC. Its translation is CASSPELAGGFRETQYF.

This clone was counted a few times. The chain carries TRBV4-3 and TRBJ1-6; 9 bases line up with TRBD1. This CDR3 comprises 16 residues. V was pared by 4 bases and J by 7 bases, with 8 bases of the junction left unmatched. Germline V gives CDR1 LGHNA, CDR2 YSLEER. The CDR3 is CASSLHRDRENSPLHF. CDR3 nucleotide sequence: TGCGCCAGCAGCCTCCACCGGGACAGGGAAAATTCACCCCTCCACTTT.

In its sample, this clone was seen a few times. The chain joins TRBV5-1 to TRBJ2-7, with D possibly being TRBD2 (6 bases). The CDR3 is 16 amino acids. The germline V gene has CDR1 SGHRS and CDR2 YFSETQ. The V end was cut by 6 bases, the J end by 3 bases, with 22 bases between. CDR3 nucleotide sequence: TGCGCCAGCAACCTAGCAGGGTTGGGGGGTATCTACGAGCAGTACTTC. Amino acid sequence: CASNLAGLGGIYEQYF.

Turning to this clone: This same CDR3 is encoded by further DNA sequences in the sample. The chain's CDR3 is CASSGQGDANSPLHF. The CDR3, as DNA: TGTGCCAGTAGCGGACAGGGAGACGCCAATTCACCCCTCCACTTT. The chain links TRBV19 to TRBJ1-6; TRBD1 matches at 8 bases. This CDR3 is built from 15 residues. Germline assignment: CDR1 LNHDA and CDR2 SQIVND (reference sequence). After removal of 6 bases from V and 7 bases from J, the junction contained 8 bases not matched to a gene.

The rearrangement links TRBV18 to TRBJ1-4, with D tentatively TRBD1 (6 bases). Germline-derived CDR1 and CDR2 are KGHSH and LQKENI. The CDR3 extends over 16 amino acids. V was trimmed by 2 bases and J by 0 bases, leaving 10 bases between them. CDR3 sequence (DNA): TGTGCCAGCTCACCAACAGGGCCGGCAACTAATGAAAAACTGTTTTTT. Amino acid sequence: CASSPTGPATNEKLFF.

J is TRBJ2-1 and V is TRBV6-5; a weak D match, TRBD1 (6 bases). The germline CDR1 and CDR2 sequences are MNHEY and SVGAGI. Trimming cost V 2 bases and J 15 bases, with 17 bases left between them. CDR3 length: 13 amino acids. The CDR3 region has the DNA TGTGCCAGCAGTTACAATGGCAGGGGTCGTCTGTTCTTC. Protein: CASSYNGRGRLFF.

The chain uses TRBV5-4 and TRBJ1-2; TRBD1 agrees at 7 bases. The V and J ends lost 3 bases and 5 bases, in that order; junction bases with no gene match: 10. Germline CDR1 and CDR2: SGHNT and YYREEE (reference sequence). The CDR3 totals 15 residues. The CDR3 is CASSWSSDREYGYTF. The CDR3 nucleotides are TGTGCCAGCAGCTGGAGCTCAGACAGGGAATATGGCTACACCTTC.

This clone was counted a few times. The CDR3 here is CASSPPRDRVSYEQYF. CDR3 coding DNA: TGTGCCAGCAGCCCTCCCCGGGACAGGGTCTCCTACGAGCAGTACTTC. The chain links TRBV6-6 to TRBJ2-7, with 9 bases aligning to TRBD1. The CDR3 is 16 amino acids. Germline CDR1 MNHNY, CDR2 SVGAGI (reference sequence). J lost 0 bases, V lost 6 bases, and 9 bases had no gene match.

Here the CDR3 reads CASRGSWGRRSYEQYF. The CDR3 DNA follows: TGTGCCAGCCGCGGTTCGTGGGGGCGCAGGTCCTACGAGCAGTACTTC. The chain carries TRBV28 and TRBJ2-7; a possible D gene is TRBD1 (6 bases). Germline V gives CDR1 MDHEN, CDR2 SYDVKM. Trimming took 8 bases from V and 1 from J, leaving 21 bases between them. The CDR3 covers 16 residues.

The V and J genes are TRBV4-3 and TRBJ2-2, with a tentative D call TRBD2 (6 bases). This CDR3 is built from 16 residues. The V end lost 0 bases, the J end lost 7 bases, and 15 bases lay between the germline ends. The germline CDR1 and CDR2 sequences are LGHNA and YSLEER. The CDR3 here is CASSQDPGLYDGELFF. The CDR3 bases are TGCGCCAGCAGCCAAGACCCGGGACTTTATGACGGGGAGCTGTTTTTT.

The chain links TRBV9 to TRBJ2-1; 8 bases are shared with TRBD2. CDR1 is SGDLS and CDR2 is YYNGEE in the germline V gene. The CDR3 runs to 15 residues. V dropped 4 bases and J dropped 0; count of bases not matched to a gene: 3. Here the CDR3 reads CASSKLADSYNEQFF. CDR3 nucleotide sequence: TGTGCCAGCAGCAAACTAGCGGACTCCTACAATGAGCAGTTCTTC.

The chain links TRBV14 to TRBJ1-1; D call uncertain. This CDR3 is 16 amino acids long. The germline V gene has CDR1 SGHDN and CDR2 FVKESK. V was shortened by 0 bases and J by 1 base, with 12 bases between the two germline ends. CDR3 sequence: CASSQDSEKWNTEAFF. The CDR3 coding sequence is TGTGCCAGCAGCCAAGATAGTGAAAAGTGGAACACTGAAGCTTTCTTT. The variable domain in full, with the rest retrieved from reference TRBV14 and TRBJ1-1, is EAGVTQFPSHSVIEKGQTVTLRCDPISGHDNLYWYRRVMGKEIKFLLHFVKESKQDESGMPNNRFLAERTGGTYSTLKVQPAELEDSGVYFCASSQDSEKWNTEAFFGQGTRLTVV.

This rearrangement joins TRBV11-2 to TRBJ2-7, with 11 bases aligning to TRBD1. The germline V gene encodes CDR1 SGHAT and CDR2 FQNNGV. The CDR3 runs 16 residues. Trimming took 4 bases from V and 1 from J; bases not matched to a gene: 6. Here the CDR3 reads CASSYDGQGASYEQYF. CDR3 coding DNA: TGTGCCAGCAGCTATGATGGACAGGGGGCATCCTACGAGCAGTACTTC.

This sequence joins TRBV7-4 and TRBJ2-1; TRBD2 matches 7 bases. Germline V gene data show CDR1 as SGHVT and CDR2 as SQSDAQ. Losses at the gene ends were 6 bases for V and 8 bases for J; bases not matched to a gene: 16. The CDR3 is 16 residues long. CDR3 coding DNA: TGTGCCAGCAGATTCTCGTTCCGCGGGAGTGGAGATGAGCAGTTCTTC. It codes for CASRFSFRGSGDEQFF.

CDR3 DNA sequence: TGTGCCAGCAGTTTTGCTAGCGGGAGATACAATGAGCAGTTCTTC. This encodes CASSFASGRYNEQFF. The chain combines TRBV27 with TRBJ2-1, with 10 positions matching TRBD2. The junction had 3 bases not matched to a gene; V was cut back by 3 bases and J by 4 bases. Germline-derived CDR1 and CDR2 are MNHEY and SMNVEV (reference sequence). This CDR3 is 15 amino acids long.

This chain connects TRBV4-2 to TRBJ1-5; D might be TRBD1 (6 bases). The CDR3 is 15 residues long. Trimming left V 3 bases short and J 0 bases short, with 9 bases between. Germline lookup yields CDR1 LGHNA and CDR2 YNFKEQ. The CDR3 reads CASSQGANSNQPQHF. The CDR3 coding sequence is TGTGCCAGCAGCCAGGGGGCAAATAGCAATCAGCCCCAGCATTTT.

The J gene is TRBJ1-2, the V gene TRBV9; no firm D call. Germline V gene sequence: CDR1 SGDLS, CDR2 YYNGEE. This CDR3 region has 12 residues. Trimming pared 1 base from V and 8 bases from J, leaving 9 bases between. This chain's CDR3 is CASSVSTNGYTF. CDR3 nucleotide sequence: TGTGCCAGCAGCGTATCGACAAACGGCTACACCTTC.

The chain employs TRBV11-3 and TRBJ2-1, with 7 positions matching TRBD2. There are 15 residues in the CDR3. In germline, CDR1 is SGHNT, CDR2 YENEEA. Germline trimming cut 4 bases from V and 4 bases from J; bases unmatched to any gene: 7. The CDR3 nucleotides are TGTGCCAGCAGCTCTGGACTAGGACAATACAATGAGCAGTTCTTC. Amino acids: CASSSGLGQYNEQFF. Drawing the rest from reference TRBV11-3 and TRBJ2-1, the complete variable domain is EAGVVQSPRYKIIEKKQPVAFWCNPISGHNTLYWYLQNLGQGPELLIRYENEEAVDDSQLPKDRFSAERLKGVDSTLKIQPAELGDSAVYLCASSSGLGQYNEQFFGPGTRLTVL.

V gene TRBV2 combines with J gene TRBJ2-7; possibly TRBD2 for D (5 bases). Per the germline V gene, CDR1 is SNHLY and CDR2 is FYNNEI. V was clipped by 7 bases and J by 5 bases, with 12 bases between them. This CDR3 is built from 12 residues. The CDR3: CASNRPGDEQYF. DNA for the CDR3: TGTGCCAGCAACCGCCCCGGGGACGAGCAGTACTTC.

This chain connects TRBV30 to TRBJ1-6; 7 nucleotides align to TRBD1. V was clipped by 0 bases and J by 0 bases; unmatched bases: 11. Germline values: CDR1 GTSNPN, CDR2 SVGIG (reference sequence). CDR3 length equals 19 residues. The CDR3 reads CAWSVQGRTVSSYNSPLHF. The CDR3 coding sequence is TGTGCCTGGAGTGTACAGGGGCGGACAGTGAGCTCCTATAATTCACCCCTCCACTTT.

A single count supports this clone. DNA of the CDR3: TGTGCCAGCAGCCTACGGGACAGGGGACCGTACAATGAGCAGTTCTTC. Encoded protein: CASSLRDRGPYNEQFF. The chain is built from TRBV4-2 and TRBJ2-1; 10 positions agree with TRBD1. The CDR3 extends over 16 amino acids. Germline lookup yields CDR1 LGHNA and CDR2 YNFKEQ. V lost 4 bases to trimming and J lost 4 bases; unmatched junction nucleotides: 7.

The chain employs TRBV28 and TRBJ1-1, with D maybe TRBD1 (5 bases). The CDR3 runs 14 residues. CDR1 and CDR2 from the germline V gene are MDHEN and SYDVKM. The V and J ends lost 6 bases and 3 bases respectively, with 14 bases between them. The CDR3 sequence: CASSGTKGHTEAFF. The DNA for the CDR3 is TGTGCCAGCAGCGGAACAAAGGGGCACACTGAAGCTTTCTTT.

The rearrangement joins TRBV18 to TRBJ2-1; D may be TRBD2 (5 bases). Trimming removed 3 bases from V and 7 bases from J, with 19 bases in between. There are 16 residues in the CDR3. The germline V gene has CDR1 KGHSH and CDR2 LQKENI. The chain's CDR3 is CASSPFNERVGNEQFF. The CDR3 DNA reads as TGTGCCAGCTCACCCTTCAACGAGAGGGTTGGAAATGAGCAGTTCTTC.